The T cell receptor (beta chain) under discussion was sequenced for a study of T cells in Graves' hyperthyroidism and ophthalmopathy. CDR1 and CDR2 from the germline V gene are SGHTA and FQGNSA. V shed 3 bases and J 3 bases; nucleotides not matched to a gene: 4. CDR3 size: 14 residues. TCR beta CDR3 sequences were amplified from RNA transcripts. When the TCR CDR3 underwent first-round RT-PCR, the HTBI primer set was used. TCRdb redid the calling of the multiplex PCR reads with MiXCR, one entry per CDR3 protein. Here the sample spans a few hundred thousand distinct CDR3 sequences, around 21% being singletons. Hyperthyroidism had been newly diagnosed in patients aged 18 to 65, and its duration was under 2 months. This clonotype was detected many times.

The sample taken for sequencing was blood. V and J are TRBV7-2 and TRBJ1-1; 7 bases agree with TRBD1. This TCR derives from a man aged 18 to 29 with Graves' hyperthyroidism. This chain's CDR3 is CASSFRQGYTEAFF. CDR3 sequence (DNA): TGTGCCAGCAGCTTCAGACAGGGCTACACTGAAGCTTTCTTT. Looking up the rest from reference TRBV7-2 and TRBJ1-1 gives the full variable domain: GAGVSQSPSNKVTEKGKDVELRCDPISGHTALYWYRQSLGQGLEFLIYFQGNSAPDKSGLPSDRFSAERTGGSVSTLTIQRTQQEDSAVYLCASSFRQGYTEAFFGQGTRLTVV.